Presented here are 14 T cell receptor beta chains from one specimen sequenced in a study of cytomegalovirus exposure and HLA in healthy donors. PCR amplification relied on 60 Vbeta primers (plus 13 Jbeta primers). TCRdb keeps only in-frame clones here, not all; method: immunoSEQ multiplex PCR. This sample has about 59,000 clones; approximately 83% occur once, and the top ten carry more than 1.5%. Specimen: PBMCs. The source of these receptors is a human donor in good health.

The chain combines TRBV11-3 with TRBJ2-2, with no clear D. The CDR3 runs to 14 residues. The germline V gene encodes CDR1 SGHNT and CDR2 YENEEA. V dropped 2 bases and J dropped 2 bases, with 6 bases sitting between them. CDR3 in DNA: TGTGCCAGCAGCTTATGGGCAAACACCGGGGAGCTGTTTTTT. It specifies CASSLWANTGELFF.

This chain links TRBV5-6 with TRBJ2-5, with TRBD2 matching over 7 bases. Germline V lookup: CDR1 SGHDT, CDR2 YYEEEE. The CDR3 contains 14 residues. V lost 4 bases to trimming and J lost 2 bases; unmatched junction nucleotides: 5. This CDR3 is CASSPMGGQETQYF. In nucleotides, the CDR3 is TGTGCCAGCAGCCCGATGGGGGGGCAAGAGACCCAGTACTTC.

As regards this clone: An end of the junction does not agree with germline; a read error may underlie this. The chain carries TRBV7-7 and TRBJ2-2; TRBD1 aligns across 7 bases. Germline V gene data show CDR1 as SSHAT and CDR2 as FNYEAQ (reference sequence). This CDR3 contains 15 residues. This CDR3 reads CASSSEQGFTGELFF. The CDR3 region has the DNA TGTGCTAGCAGCTCGGAACAGGGGTTCACCGGGGAGCTGTTTTTT. Variable domain in full (rest from reference TRBV7-7 and TRBJ2-2): GAGVSQSPRYKVTKRGQDVTLRCDPISSHATLYWYQQALGQGPEFLTYFNYEAQPDKSGLPSDRFSAERPEGSISTLTIQRTEQRDSAMYRCASSSEQGFTGELFFGEGSRLTVL.

The chain couples TRBV9 to TRBJ2-3; TRBD2 agrees at 11 bases. The CDR3 spans 15 residues. Germline lookup yields CDR1 SGDLS and CDR2 YYNGEE. V was pared by 3 bases and J by 3 bases, with 3 bases of the junction left unmatched. The CDR3 nucleotides are TGTGCCAGCAGCGAAACTAGCGGGGGAACAGATACGCAGTATTTT. Amino acids: CASSETSGGTDTQYF.

The genes are TRBV6-5 and TRBJ1-2; 9 nucleotides line up with TRBD1. The CDR3 runs to 14 residues. The germline gives CDR1 MNHEY, CDR2 SVGAGI. Unmatched junction bases numbered 2, after V lost 2 bases and J lost 4 bases. The CDR3 reads CASSYRDRVYGYTF. The DNA of the CDR3 is TGTGCCAGCAGTTACCGGGACAGGGTCTATGGCTACACCTTC.

The rearrangement uses TRBV6-5 and TRBJ1-1, with D hard to call. Per germline, CDR1 MNHEY and CDR2 SVGAGI. The germline V and J ends were trimmed by 5 bases and 4 bases, with 14 bases remaining between them. The CDR3 is 14 residues long. The CDR3 sequence is CASSEPRRSTEAFF. The CDR3 coding sequence is TGTGCCAGCAGTGAGCCTAGGAGAAGCACTGAAGCTTTCTTT.

The V gene is TRBV5-4, the J gene TRBJ1-5; D may be TRBD1 (5 bases). Trimming left V 2 bases short and J 2 bases short, with 11 bases between. Germline V lookup: CDR1 SGHNT, CDR2 YYREEE (reference sequence). The CDR3 length is 15 residues. CDR3 DNA sequence: TGTGCCAGCAGCTTTGGGGGAGGGGGCAATCAGCCCCAGCATTTT. This gives the protein CASSFGGGGNQPQHF.

In its sample, this clone was seen a few times. The CDR3 DNA reads TGTGCCAGCAGTCCCGAAGGACATTCCTCTGGAAACACCATATATTTT. This codes for CASSPEGHSSGNTIYF. The chain has TRBV27 and TRBJ1-3; possibly TRBD1 for D (5 bases). Germline CDR1 MNHEY, CDR2 SMNVEV (reference sequence). Deletions cut 5 bases from V and 0 bases from J, with 14 bases between. The CDR3 sequence is 16 residues long.

The chain is built from TRBV9 and TRBJ2-1, with TRBD2 matching 7 bases. The V segment lost 4 bases and the J segment 5 bases; nucleotides outside the gene matches: 15. Per the germline V gene, CDR1 is SGDLS and CDR2 is YYNGEE. The CDR3 spans 17 residues. The CDR3 loop reads CASSPRAGRSIHNEQFF. The CDR3, as DNA: TGTGCCAGCAGCCCAAGGGCCGGGAGGTCGATACACAATGAGCAGTTCTTC.

The table lists this clone with a count of one. The rearrangement links TRBV18 to TRBJ1-3; no reliable D call. The CDR3 is 14 residues long. Trimming took 2 bases from V and 0 from J, leaving 5 bases between them. The germline V gene has CDR1 KGHSH and CDR2 LQKENI. This CDR3 reads CASSPAGSGNTIYF. In nucleotides, the CDR3 is TGTGCCAGCTCACCAGCGGGCTCTGGAAACACCATATATTTT.

The genes are TRBV4-3 and TRBJ2-3; 8 bases fit TRBD2. The V segment lost 0 bases and the J segment 2 bases; nucleotides outside the gene matches: 7. CDR3 length equals 17 residues. Germline loops: CDR1 LGHNA, CDR2 YSLEER. The CDR3 loop reads CASSQDLTSGPTDTQYF. CDR3 DNA sequence: TGCGCCAGCAGCCAAGATCTAACTAGCGGACCCACAGATACGCAGTATTTT.

The rearrangement uses TRBV27 and TRBJ1-2; D unclear. Germline loops: CDR1 MNHEY, CDR2 SMNVEV (reference sequence). The V end lost 6 bases, the J end lost 1 base, and 9 bases lay between the germline ends. The CDR3 runs to 13 residues. CDR3 sequence: CASSPTLNYGYTF. The CDR3 DNA sequence: TGTGCCAGCAGCCCGACTCTTAACTATGGCTACACCTTC.

This chain connects TRBV6-5 to TRBJ1-5; TRBD1 is a possible D gene (5 bases). The CDR3 length is 13 residues. Germline CDR1 reads MNHEY; CDR2 reads SVGAGI. V lost 6 bases and J 3 bases, leaving 9 bases between the germline ends. DNA for the CDR3: TGTGCCAGCAGCACAGGTTACAATCAGCCCCAGCATTTT. Translated, it gives CASSTGYNQPQHF.

This clone has only one observation. This chain uses TRBV10-2 with TRBJ1-2; 7 nucleotides match TRBD1. CDR1 WSHSY and CDR2 SAAADI come from the germline V gene. V gave up 6 bases and J gave up 2 bases; unmatched junction bases: 12. The CDR3 runs 16 residues. In nucleotides, the CDR3 is TGCGCCAGCAGCGTTGACAGGGCCAAGAGCAACTATGGCTACACCTTC. This translates into CASSVDRAKSNYGYTF.